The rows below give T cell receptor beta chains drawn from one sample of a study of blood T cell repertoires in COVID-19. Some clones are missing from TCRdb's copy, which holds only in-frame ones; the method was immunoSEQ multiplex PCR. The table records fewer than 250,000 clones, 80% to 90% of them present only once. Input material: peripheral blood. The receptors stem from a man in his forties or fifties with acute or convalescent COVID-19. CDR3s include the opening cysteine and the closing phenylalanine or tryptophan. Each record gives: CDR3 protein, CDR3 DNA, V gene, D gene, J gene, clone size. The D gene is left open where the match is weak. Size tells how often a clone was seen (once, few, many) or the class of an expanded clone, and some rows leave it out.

cdr3_aa: CASSSGWGVLAYEQYF
cdr3_nt: TGTGCCAGTAGTAGCGGCTGGGGGGTCTTAGCCTACGAGCAGTACTTC
v_call: TRBV19
d_call: NA
j_call: TRBJ2-7
clone_size: NA

cdr3_aa: CASSPGGGWETQYF
cdr3_nt: TGTGCCAGCTCCCCGGGAGGGGGATGGGAGACCCAGTACTTC
v_call: TRBV18
d_call: TRBD2
j_call: TRBJ2-5
clone_size: NA

cdr3_aa: CAWSRTRHYEQYF
cdr3_nt: TGTGCCTGGAGCAGGACTAGGCACTACGAGCAGTACTTC
v_call: TRBV30
d_call: TRBD2
j_call: TRBJ2-7
clone_size: NA

cdr3_aa: CASSSRTSGLAKNIQYF
cdr3_nt: TGTGCCAGCAGCTCTCGGACTAGCGGTCTAGCCAAAAACATTCAGTACTTC
v_call: TRBV7-2
d_call: TRBD2
j_call: TRBJ2-4
clone_size: NA

cdr3_aa: CASSLQGGQGSSPLHF
cdr3_nt: TGTGCCAGCAGCTTACAAGGGGGACAGGGAAGTTCACCCCTCCACTTT
v_call: TRBV11-2
d_call: TRBD1
j_call: TRBJ1-6
clone_size: NA

cdr3_aa: CASSQMIGGDTQYF
cdr3_nt: TGCGCCAGCAGCCAAATGATCGGGGGAGATACGCAGTATTTT
v_call: TRBV4-3
d_call: NA
j_call: TRBJ2-3
clone_size: NA

cdr3_aa: CASSPGHQEDTGELFF
cdr3_nt: TGTGCCAGTAGTCCGGGACATCAAGAGGACACCGGGGAGCTGTTTTTT
v_call: TRBV19
d_call: NA
j_call: TRBJ2-2
clone_size: NA

cdr3_aa: CASSYTVLAEGGDTQYF
cdr3_nt: TGCGCCAGCAGCTACACCGTACTAGCGGAAGGGGGAGATACGCAGTATTTT
v_call: TRBV4-3
d_call: TRBD2
j_call: TRBJ2-3
clone_size: NA

cdr3_aa: CASSGWGNRDDYGYTF
cdr3_nt: TGTGCCAGCAGCGGATGGGGGAACAGGGATGACTATGGCTACACCTTC
v_call: TRBV7-9
d_call: NA
j_call: TRBJ1-2
clone_size: NA

cdr3_aa: CASSTGTGYMAQYF
cdr3_nt: TGTGCCAGCAGTACCGGGACAGGGTATATGGCGCAGTATTTT
v_call: TRBV6-5
d_call: TRBD1
j_call: TRBJ2-3
clone_size: few

cdr3_aa: CASSLRTGGGNQPQHF
cdr3_nt: TGTGCCAGCAGCTTAAGGACAGGGGGCGGCAATCAGCCCCAGCATTTT
v_call: TRBV7-2
d_call: TRBD1
j_call: TRBJ1-5
clone_size: NA

cdr3_aa: CAWSVPGRTDTQYF
cdr3_nt: TGTGCCTGGAGTGTACCGGGAAGGACAGATACGCAGTATTTT
v_call: TRBV30
d_call: NA
j_call: TRBJ2-3
clone_size: NA

cdr3_aa: CASSPSGVEKLFF
cdr3_nt: TGCGCCAGCAGCCCCTCGGGGGTGGAAAAACTGTTTTTT
v_call: TRBV4-3
d_call: NA
j_call: TRBJ1-4
clone_size: NA

cdr3_aa: CASSPHAPSADTQYF
cdr3_nt: TGTGCCAGCAGTCCGCACGCTCCCAGCGCAGATACGCAGTATTTT
v_call: TRBV6-5
d_call: NA
j_call: TRBJ2-3
clone_size: once

cdr3_aa: CASRSFLGGAQPQHF
cdr3_nt: TGTGCCAGCCGATCCTTTCTCGGAGGGGCTCAGCCCCAGCATTTT
v_call: TRBV27
d_call: NA
j_call: TRBJ1-5
clone_size: NA

cdr3_aa: CARGQHPYGYTF
cdr3_nt: TGTGCCCGGGGTCAGCACCCCTATGGCTACACCTTC
v_call: TRBV5-7
d_call: NA
j_call: TRBJ1-2
clone_size: NA

cdr3_aa: CASSEQLAEGKNIQYF
cdr3_nt: TGTGCCAGCAGCGAACAGTTGGCCGAGGGCAAAAACATTCAGTACTTC
v_call: TRBV2
d_call: NA
j_call: TRBJ2-4
clone_size: NA

cdr3_aa: CASSHPEQGSGGELFF
cdr3_nt: TGCGCCAGCAGCCATCCGGAGCAGGGGTCGGGCGGGGAGCTGTTTTTT
v_call: TRBV4-1
d_call: NA
j_call: TRBJ2-2
clone_size: NA